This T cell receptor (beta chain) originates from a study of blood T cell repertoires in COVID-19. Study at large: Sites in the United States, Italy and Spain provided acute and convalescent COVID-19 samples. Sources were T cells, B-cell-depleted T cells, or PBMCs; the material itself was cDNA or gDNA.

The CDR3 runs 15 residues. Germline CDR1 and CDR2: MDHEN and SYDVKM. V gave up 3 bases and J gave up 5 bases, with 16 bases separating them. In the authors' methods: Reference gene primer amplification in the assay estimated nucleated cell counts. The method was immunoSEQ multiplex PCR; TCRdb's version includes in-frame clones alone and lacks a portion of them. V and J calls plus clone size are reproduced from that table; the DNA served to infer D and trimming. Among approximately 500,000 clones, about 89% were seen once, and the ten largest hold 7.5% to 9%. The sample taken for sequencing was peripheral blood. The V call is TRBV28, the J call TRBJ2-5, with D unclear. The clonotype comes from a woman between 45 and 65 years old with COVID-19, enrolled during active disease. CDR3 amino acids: CASSFLRSKVETQYF. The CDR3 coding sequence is TGTGCCAGCAGTTTTCTCAGGTCAAAGGTGGAGACCCAGTACTTC.